Below are 6 T cell receptor beta chains sequenced from a single sample in a study of vaccination and CD4 T cells after COVID-19. For these receptors, no antigen is known. Treatment specified: roughly 10-day PBMC culture with coronavirus spike peptide pools or control peptides (ViraFEST assay). Sequencing of the DNA from cultured CD4+ T cells was carried out with the Oncomine TCR Beta short-read assay. TCRdb re-called the PCR reads through MiXCR, storing one row per CDR3 protein. This sample has about 28,000 distinct CDR3 sequences, with approximately 66% found just once. The sample in question was CD4+ T cells from blood, cultured in vitro, obtained after SARS-CoV-2 vaccination. The receptors stem from a human donor who received a COVID-19 vaccine.

The genes are TRBV5-4 and TRBJ1-6; perhaps TRBD1 as D (6 bases). Germline V CDR1 and CDR2: SGHNT, YYREEE (reference sequence). The CDR3 is 16 amino acids. Trimming left V 0 bases short and J 6 bases short, with 13 bases between. This chain's CDR3 is CASSLAGGPSNSPLHF. The CDR3 DNA reads as TGTGCCAGCAGCTTGGCCGGGGGGCCCAGTAATTCACCCCTCCACTTT.

The chain carries TRBV20-1 and TRBJ1-1; 7 bases map to TRBD1. The junction had 5 bases not matched to a gene; V was cut back by 3 bases and J by 4 bases. This CDR3 has 13 residues. Germline V gives CDR1 DFQATT, CDR2 SNEGSKA (reference sequence). CDR3 protein: CSASRQGGTEAFF. The CDR3 nucleotides read TGCAGTGCTAGTCGACAGGGTGGCACTGAAGCTTTCTTT.

This clonotype was observed once. The chain combines TRBV11-3 with TRBJ2-1; 11 bases are shared with TRBD2. The CDR3 spans 15 residues. The V and J ends lost 3 bases and 6 bases, in that order; junction bases with no gene match: 4. Germline V gives CDR1 SGHNT, CDR2 YENEEA. The CDR3 region is CASSLTLAGGNEQFF. In nucleotides, the CDR3 is TGTGCCAGCAGCTTGACGCTAGCGGGGGGCAATGAGCAGTTCTTC.

This chain uses TRBV6-1 with TRBJ1-2; a possible D gene is TRBD1 (5 bases). The V and J ends lost 7 bases and 8 bases respectively, with 20 bases between them. The CDR3 extends over 14 amino acids. CDR1 MNHNS and CDR2 SASEGT come from the germline V gene. The CDR3 DNA sequence: TGTGCCAGCACTAGAGGGAGGGGACTGAGGGGCTACACCTTC. Translating gives CASTRGRGLRGYTF.

The rearrangement uses TRBV20-1 and TRBJ2-1; tentative D call: TRBD1 (5 bases). Germline V gene lookup returns CDR1 DFQATT and CDR2 SNEGSKA (reference sequence). The CDR3 totals 16 residues. Trimming took off 6 bases at V and 0 bases at J, with 18 bases between the two ends. The CDR3 loop is CSAAQGAVSSYNEQFF. CDR3 nucleotide sequence: TGCAGTGCCGCACAAGGGGCCGTAAGCTCCTACAATGAGCAGTTCTTC.

The chain uses TRBV19 and TRBJ2-1; D is perhaps TRBD1 (5 bases). Deletions cut 6 bases from V and 4 bases from J, with 13 bases between. This CDR3 is 14 amino acids long. The germline V gene has CDR1 LNHDA and CDR2 SQIVND (reference sequence). The CDR3, as DNA: TGTGCCAGTAGCCGCACAGGCCCTTACAATGAGCAGTTCTTC. It translates to CASSRTGPYNEQFF.